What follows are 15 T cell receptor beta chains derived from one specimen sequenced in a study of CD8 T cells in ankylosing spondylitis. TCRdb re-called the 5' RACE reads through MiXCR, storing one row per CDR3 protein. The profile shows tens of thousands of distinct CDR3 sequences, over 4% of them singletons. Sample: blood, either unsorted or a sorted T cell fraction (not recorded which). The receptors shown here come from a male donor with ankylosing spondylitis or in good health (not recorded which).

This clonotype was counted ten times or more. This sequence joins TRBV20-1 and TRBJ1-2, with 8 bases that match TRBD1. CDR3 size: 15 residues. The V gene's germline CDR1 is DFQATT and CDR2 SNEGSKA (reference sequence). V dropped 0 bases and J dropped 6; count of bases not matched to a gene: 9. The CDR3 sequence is CSARDPHRGADGYTF. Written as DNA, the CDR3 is TGCAGTGCTAGAGATCCGCACAGGGGGGCGGATGGCTACACCTTC.

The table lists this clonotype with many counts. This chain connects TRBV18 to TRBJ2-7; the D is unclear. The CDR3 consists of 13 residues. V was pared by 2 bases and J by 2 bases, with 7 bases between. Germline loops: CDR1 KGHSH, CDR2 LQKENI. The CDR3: CASSPSTTYEQYF. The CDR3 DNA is TGTGCCAGCTCACCAAGCACCACCTACGAGCAGTACTTC.

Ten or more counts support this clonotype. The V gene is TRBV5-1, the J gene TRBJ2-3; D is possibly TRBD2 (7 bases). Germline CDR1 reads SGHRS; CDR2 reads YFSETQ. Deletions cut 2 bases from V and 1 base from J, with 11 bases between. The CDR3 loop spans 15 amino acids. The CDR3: CASSFNGGRTDTQYF. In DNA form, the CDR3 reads TGCGCCAGCAGCTTTAACGGGGGGCGCACAGATACGCAGTATTTT.

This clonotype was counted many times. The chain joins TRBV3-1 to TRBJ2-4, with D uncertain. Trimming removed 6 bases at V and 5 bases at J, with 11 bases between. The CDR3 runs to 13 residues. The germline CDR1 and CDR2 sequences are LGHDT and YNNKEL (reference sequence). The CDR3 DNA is TGTGCCAGCAGACCTGCAACGGAAAACATTCAGTACTTC. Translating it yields CASRPATENIQYF.

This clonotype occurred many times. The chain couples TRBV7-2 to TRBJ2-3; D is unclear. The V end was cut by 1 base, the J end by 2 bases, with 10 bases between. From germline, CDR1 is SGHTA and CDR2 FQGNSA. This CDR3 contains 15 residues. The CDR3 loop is CASSLEPASTDTQYF. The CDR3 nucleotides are TGTGCCAGCAGCTTAGAGCCCGCGTCCACAGATACGCAGTATTTT.

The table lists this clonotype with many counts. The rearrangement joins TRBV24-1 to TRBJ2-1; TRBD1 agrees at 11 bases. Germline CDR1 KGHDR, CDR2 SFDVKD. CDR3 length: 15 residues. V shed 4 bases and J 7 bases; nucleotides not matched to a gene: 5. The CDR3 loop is CATSDTGQGGNEQFF. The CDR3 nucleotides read TGTGCCACCAGTGACACGGGACAGGGGGGTAATGAGCAGTTCTTC.

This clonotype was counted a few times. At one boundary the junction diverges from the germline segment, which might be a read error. The CDR3 region has the DNA TGTGTCAGCAGTTTGACAGTCAGCAATCAGCCCCAGCATTTT. It specifies CVSSLTVSNQPQHF. The chain links TRBV12-3 or TRBV12-4 to TRBJ1-5; tentatively, D is TRBD1 (5 bases). The CDR3 is 14 residues long.

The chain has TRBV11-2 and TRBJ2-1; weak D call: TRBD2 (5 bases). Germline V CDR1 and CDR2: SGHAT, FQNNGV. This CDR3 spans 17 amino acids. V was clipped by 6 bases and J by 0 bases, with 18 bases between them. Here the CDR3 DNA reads TGTGCCAGCAGGTCCGGGCCGGGAAGGAGCTCCTACAATGAGCAGTTCTTC. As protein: CASRSGPGRSSYNEQFF.

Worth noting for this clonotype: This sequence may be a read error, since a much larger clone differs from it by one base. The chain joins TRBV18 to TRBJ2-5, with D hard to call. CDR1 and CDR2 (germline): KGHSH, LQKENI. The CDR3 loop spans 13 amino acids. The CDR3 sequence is CVSSPPFKETQYF. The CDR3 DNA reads TGTGTCAGCTCACCACCGTTCAAAGAGACCCAGTACTTC.

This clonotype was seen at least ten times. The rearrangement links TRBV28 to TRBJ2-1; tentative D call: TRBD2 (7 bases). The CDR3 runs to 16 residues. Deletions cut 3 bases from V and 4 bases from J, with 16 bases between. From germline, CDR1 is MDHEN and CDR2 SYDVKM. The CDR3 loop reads CASSFVRGGPYNEQFF. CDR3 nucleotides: TGTGCCAGCAGTTTCGTTAGGGGGGGGCCTTACAATGAGCAGTTCTTC.

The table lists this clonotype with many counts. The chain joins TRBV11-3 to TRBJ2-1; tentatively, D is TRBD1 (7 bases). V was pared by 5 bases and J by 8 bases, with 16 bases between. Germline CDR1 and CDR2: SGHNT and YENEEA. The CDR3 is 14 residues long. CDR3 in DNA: TGTGCCAGCAGCCAGGGGGGAGCCAGGGATGAGCAGTTCTTC. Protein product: CASSQGGARDEQFF.

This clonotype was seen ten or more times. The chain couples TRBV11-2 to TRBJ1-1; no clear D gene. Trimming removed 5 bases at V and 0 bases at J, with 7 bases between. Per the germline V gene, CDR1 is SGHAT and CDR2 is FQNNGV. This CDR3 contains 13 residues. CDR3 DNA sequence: TGTGCCAGCAGCGATCAGATGAACACTGAAGCTTTCTTT. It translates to CASSDQMNTEAFF.

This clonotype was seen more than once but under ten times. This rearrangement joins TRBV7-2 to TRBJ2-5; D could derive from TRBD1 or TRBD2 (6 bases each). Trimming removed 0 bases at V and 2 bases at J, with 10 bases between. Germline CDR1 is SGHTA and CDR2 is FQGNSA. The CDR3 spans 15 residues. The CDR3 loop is CASSLAGGIQETQYF. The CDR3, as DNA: TGTGCCAGCAGCTTAGCGGGGGGCATTCAAGAGACCCAGTACTTC.

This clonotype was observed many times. The CDR3 here is CASSRGAGGAQETQYF. DNA of the CDR3: TGCGCCAGCAGCAGGGGGGCTGGCGGGGCACAAGAGACCCAGTACTTC. The chain links TRBV5-1 to TRBJ2-5; D assignment may be TRBD1 or TRBD2 (6 bases each). The germline gives CDR1 SGHRS, CDR2 YFSETQ. V was clipped by 4 bases and J by 2 bases, with 18 bases between them. This CDR3 spans 16 amino acids.

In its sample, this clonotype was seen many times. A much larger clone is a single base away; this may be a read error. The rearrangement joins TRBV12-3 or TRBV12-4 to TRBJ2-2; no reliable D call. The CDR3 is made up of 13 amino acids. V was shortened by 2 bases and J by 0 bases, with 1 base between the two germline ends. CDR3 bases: TGTGCCAGCAGTTTACCGAACACCGGGGAGCTGTTTTTT. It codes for CASSLPNTGELFF.